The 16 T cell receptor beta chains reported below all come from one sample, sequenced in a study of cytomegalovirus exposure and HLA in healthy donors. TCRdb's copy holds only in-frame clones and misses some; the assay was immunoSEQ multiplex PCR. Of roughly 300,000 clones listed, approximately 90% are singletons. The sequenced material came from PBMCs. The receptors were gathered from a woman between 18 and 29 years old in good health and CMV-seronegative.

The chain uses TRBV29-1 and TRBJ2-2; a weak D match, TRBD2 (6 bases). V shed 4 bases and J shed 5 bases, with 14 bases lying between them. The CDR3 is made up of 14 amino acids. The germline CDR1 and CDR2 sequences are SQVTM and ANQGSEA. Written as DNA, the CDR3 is TGCAGCGTTGGGGGACTGGAGGGAACCGGGGAGCTGTTTTTT. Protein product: CSVGGLEGTGELFF.

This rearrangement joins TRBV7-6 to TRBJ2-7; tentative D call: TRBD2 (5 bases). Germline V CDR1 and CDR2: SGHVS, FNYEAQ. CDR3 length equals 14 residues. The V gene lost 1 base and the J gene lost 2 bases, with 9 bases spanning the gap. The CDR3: CASSLGGGPYEQYF. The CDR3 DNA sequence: TGTGCCAGCAGCTTAGGTGGAGGCCCCTACGAGCAGTACTTC.

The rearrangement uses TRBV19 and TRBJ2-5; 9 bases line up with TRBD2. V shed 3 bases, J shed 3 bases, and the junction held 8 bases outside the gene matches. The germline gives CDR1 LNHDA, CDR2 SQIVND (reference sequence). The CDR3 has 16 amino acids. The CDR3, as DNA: TGTGCCAGTAGTATTTATTTAGCGGGAGCGGAAGAGACCCAGTACTTC. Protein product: CASSIYLAGAEETQYF.

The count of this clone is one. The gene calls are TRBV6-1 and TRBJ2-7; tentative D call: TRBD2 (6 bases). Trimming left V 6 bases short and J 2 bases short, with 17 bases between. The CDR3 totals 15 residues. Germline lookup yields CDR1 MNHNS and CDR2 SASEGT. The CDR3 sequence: CASRMEGHGTYEQYF. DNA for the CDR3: TGTGCCAGCAGGATGGAGGGCCATGGGACCTACGAGCAGTACTTC.

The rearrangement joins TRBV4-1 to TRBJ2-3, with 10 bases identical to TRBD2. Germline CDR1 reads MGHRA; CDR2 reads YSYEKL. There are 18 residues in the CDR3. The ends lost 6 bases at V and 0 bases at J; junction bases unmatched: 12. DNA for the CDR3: TGCGCCAGCAGACGGAGCGGACTAGCGGATTCTAGCACAGATACGCAGTATTTT. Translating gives CASRRSGLADSSTDTQYF.

The CDR3 sequence is CASIRTESPYGYTF. CDR3 coding DNA: TGTGCCAGCATTCGAACAGAGTCCCCGTATGGCTACACCTTC. This chain uses TRBV5-8 with TRBJ1-2; no definite D call. CDR1 and CDR2 from the germline V gene are SGHTS and YDEGEE. Trimming stripped 6 bases from V and 5 bases from J, with 17 bases between. The CDR3 runs to 14 residues. Using reference TRBV5-8 and TRBJ1-2 for the parts outside the CDR3, the full variable domain is EAGVTQSPTHLIKTRGQQATLRCSPISGHTSVYWYQQALGLGLQFLLWYDEGEERNRGNFPPRFSGRQFPNYSSELNVNALELEDSALYLCASIRTESPYGYTFGSGTRLTVV.

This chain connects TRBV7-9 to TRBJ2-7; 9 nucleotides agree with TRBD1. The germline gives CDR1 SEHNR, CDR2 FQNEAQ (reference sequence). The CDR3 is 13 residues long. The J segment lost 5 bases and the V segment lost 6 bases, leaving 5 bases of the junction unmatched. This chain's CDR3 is CASSLTGGNEQYF. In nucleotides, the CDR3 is TGTGCCAGCAGTCTTACAGGGGGCAACGAGCAGTACTTC.

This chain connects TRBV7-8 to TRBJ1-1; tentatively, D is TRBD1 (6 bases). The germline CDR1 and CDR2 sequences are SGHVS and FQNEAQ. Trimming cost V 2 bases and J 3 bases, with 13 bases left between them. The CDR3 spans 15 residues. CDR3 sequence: CASSLRTSGDTEAFF. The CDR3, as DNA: TGTGCCAGCAGCTTAAGAACCTCAGGGGACACTGAAGCTTTCTTT.

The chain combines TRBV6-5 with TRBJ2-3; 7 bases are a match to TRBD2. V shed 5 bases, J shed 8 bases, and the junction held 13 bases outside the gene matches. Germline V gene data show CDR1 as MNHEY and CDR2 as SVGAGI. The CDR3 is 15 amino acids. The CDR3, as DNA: TGTGCCAGCAGTCCCCCGGGGCGGGAGTCAAGTACGCAGTATTTT. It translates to CASSPPGRESSTQYF.

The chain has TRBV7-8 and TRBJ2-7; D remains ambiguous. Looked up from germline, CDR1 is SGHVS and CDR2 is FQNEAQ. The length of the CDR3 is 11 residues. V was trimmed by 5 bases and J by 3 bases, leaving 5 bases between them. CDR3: CASSASYEQYF. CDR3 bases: TGTGCCAGCAGCGCGAGCTACGAGCAGTACTTC. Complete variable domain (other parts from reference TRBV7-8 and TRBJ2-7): GAGVSQSPRYKVAKRGQDVALRCDPISGHVSLFWYQQALGQGPEFLTYFQNEAQLDKSGLPSDRFFAERPEGSVSTLKIQRTQQEDSAVYLCASSASYEQYFGPGTRLTVT.

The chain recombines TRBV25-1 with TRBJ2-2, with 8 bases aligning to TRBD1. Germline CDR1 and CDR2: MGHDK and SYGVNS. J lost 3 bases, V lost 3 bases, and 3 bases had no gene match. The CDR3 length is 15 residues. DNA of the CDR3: TGTGCCAGCAGTGAGGGGACAGGAGACACCGGGGAGCTGTTTTTT. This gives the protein CASSEGTGDTGELFF.

This CDR3 is CASSQYRGPGSNTEAFF. DNA for the CDR3: TGCGCCAGCAGCCAATACAGGGGCCCCGGTTCTAACACTGAAGCTTTCTTT. The chain links TRBV4-3 to TRBJ1-1, with 7 bases matching TRBD1. The J segment lost 2 bases and the V segment lost 2 bases, leaving 11 bases of the junction unmatched. The CDR3 spans 17 residues. Germline CDR1 is LGHNA and CDR2 is YSLEER.

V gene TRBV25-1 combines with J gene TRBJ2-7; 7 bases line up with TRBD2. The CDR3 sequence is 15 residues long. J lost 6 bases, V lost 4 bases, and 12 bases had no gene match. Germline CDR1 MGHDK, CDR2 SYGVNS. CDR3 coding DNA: TGTGCCAGCAGTGGGGAGACTAGCAACCCACGCGAGCAGTACTTC. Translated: CASSGETSNPREQYF.

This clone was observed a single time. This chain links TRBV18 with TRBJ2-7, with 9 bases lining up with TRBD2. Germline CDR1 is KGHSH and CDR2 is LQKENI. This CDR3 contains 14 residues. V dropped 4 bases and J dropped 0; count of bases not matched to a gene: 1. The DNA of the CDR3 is TGTGCCAGCTCACTTAGCGGGAGCTCCTACGAGCAGTACTTC. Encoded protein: CASSLSGSSYEQYF.

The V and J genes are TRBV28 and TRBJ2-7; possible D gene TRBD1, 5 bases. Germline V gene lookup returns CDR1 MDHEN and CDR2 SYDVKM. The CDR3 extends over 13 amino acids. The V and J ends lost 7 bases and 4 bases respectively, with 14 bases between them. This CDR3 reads CASTQGRQYEQYF. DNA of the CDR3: TGTGCCAGCACCCAAGGGCGACAGTACGAGCAGTACTTC.

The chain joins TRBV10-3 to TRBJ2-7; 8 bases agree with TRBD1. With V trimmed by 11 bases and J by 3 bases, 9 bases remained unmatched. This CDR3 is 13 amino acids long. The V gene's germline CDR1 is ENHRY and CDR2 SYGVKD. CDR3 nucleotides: TGTGCCGTCCGGACAGGGCCCAACTACGAGCAGTACTTC. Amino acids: CAVRTGPNYEQYF.